This T cell receptor (beta chain) was recorded in a study of control samples from healthy donors and cancer patients. Assay used: immunoSEQ multiplex PCR; TCRdb lists only in-frame clones, some missing. The sample has fewer than 250,000 clones; about 90% are singletons. Germline V gene data show CDR1 as GTSNPN and CDR2 as SVGIG (reference sequence). The ends were cut back, 3 bases at V and 3 bases at J, with 11 bases in the middle. The CDR3 extends over 13 amino acids. Sequencing was carried out using blood. V gene TRBV30 combines with J gene TRBJ1-2; no clear D. The receptor was derived from a man aged 25-45 years in good health. CDR3 protein: CAWRRDPYYGYTF. DNA for the CDR3: TGTGCCTGGAGACGAGATCCTTACTATGGCTACACCTTC.